The next 24 T cell receptor beta chains were all read from a single sample in a study of T cell responses to AZD1222 COVID-19 vaccine. Libraries were prepared by immunoSEQ multiplex PCR; TCRdb keeps only in-frame clonotypes and omits some of them. Here the sample spans around 140,000 clones, roughly nine tenths being singletons. Specimen: peripheral blood, collected 28 days after the second AZD1222 dose. All receptors derive from an adult who received the AZD1222 COVID-19 vaccine.

This chain uses TRBV27 with TRBJ2-3; D may be TRBD1 or TRBD2 (6 bases each). Looked up from germline, CDR1 is MNHEY and CDR2 is SMNVEV (reference sequence). This CDR3 has 14 residues. V was clipped by 4 bases and J by 6 bases, with 14 bases between them. The CDR3 DNA is TGTGCCAGCAGTTCTCGAGGGGGGAGGGATACGCAGTATTTT. Translated, it gives CASSSRGGRDTQYF.

V is TRBV11-2 and J is TRBJ2-7, with D maybe TRBD1 (6 bases). The CDR3 is 15 amino acids. V lost 5 bases and J 6 bases, leaving 20 bases between the germline ends. From germline, CDR1 is SGHAT and CDR2 FQNNGV. The CDR3 DNA sequence: TGTGCCAGCAGCCCAGCGCCCCTTCCGACAGGCGAGCAGTACTTC. It encodes CASSPAPLPTGEQYF. Full variable domain (rest looked up from reference TRBV11-2 and TRBJ2-7): EAGVAQSPRYKIIEKRQSVAFWCNPISGHATLYWYQQILGQGPKLLIQFQNNGVVDDSQLPKDRFSAERLKGVDSTLKIQPAKLEDSAVYLCASSPAPLPTGEQYFGPGTRLTVT.

V usage is TRBV6-4 and J usage is TRBJ2-1; 7 bases line up with TRBD2. Germline-derived CDR1 and CDR2 are MRHNA and SNTAGT. The CDR3 is made up of 16 amino acids. V lost 2 bases to trimming and J lost 2 bases; unmatched junction nucleotides: 6. In nucleotides, the CDR3 is TGTGCCAGCAGTGACGCGGGAGTAGATGCCTACAATGAGCAGTTCTTC. Translated, it gives CASSDAGVDAYNEQFF.

This chain links TRBV6-2 or TRBV6-3 with TRBJ2-3; D may be TRBD1 (5 bases). The V gene's germline CDR1 is MNHEY and CDR2 SVGEGT. This CDR3 has 16 amino acids. The germline V and J ends were trimmed by 5 bases and 4 bases, with 19 bases remaining between them. The CDR3 is CASSVGPRPESDTQYF. The DNA for the CDR3 is TGTGCCAGCAGTGTGGGGCCCCGGCCCGAATCAGATACGCAGTATTTT.

The chain carries TRBV19 and TRBJ1-2; D perhaps matches TRBD1 (6 bases). The V end lost 8 bases, the J end lost 4 bases, and 20 bases lay between the germline ends. The CDR3 is 15 residues long. Germline CDR1 LNHDA, CDR2 SQIVND (reference sequence). As DNA, the CDR3 is TGTGCCAGTGCCCAACGGGGGGCGGAACTCTATGGCTACACCTTC. As protein: CASAQRGAELYGYTF. Filled out from reference TRBV19 and TRBJ1-2, the complete variable domain reads DGGITQSPKYLFRKEGQNVTLSCEQNLNHDAMYWYRQDPGQGLRLIYYSQIVNDFQKGDIAEGYSVSREKKESFPLTVTSAQKNPTAFYLCASAQRGAELYGYTFGSGTRLTVV.

Turning to this clone: This sample includes further DNA sequences coding for the same CDR3. For the CDR3, the DNA is TGTGCCAGCAGCGGAAGACTAGCGGGGGGCTACAATGAGCAGTTCTTC. Its protein product is CASSGRLAGGYNEQFF. The rearrangement links TRBV9 to TRBJ2-1; 13 nucleotides match TRBD2. The CDR3 extends over 16 amino acids. Losses at the gene ends were 3 bases for V and 3 bases for J; bases not matched to a gene: 3. From germline, CDR1 is SGDLS and CDR2 YYNGEE.

The chain recombines TRBV2 with TRBJ2-7; D not certain. This CDR3 is 12 amino acids long. V lost 3 bases to trimming and J lost 9 bases, with 12 bases between them. Germline V gene lookup returns CDR1 SNHLY and CDR2 FYNNEI. As DNA, the CDR3 is TGTGCCAGCAGTGATCTACCCAGAAGGCAGTACTTC. Its protein product is CASSDLPRRQYF.

V usage is TRBV9 and J usage is TRBJ2-1, with 11 positions matching TRBD2. The J segment lost 5 bases and the V segment lost 4 bases, leaving 11 bases of the junction unmatched. The germline V gene has CDR1 SGDLS and CDR2 YYNGEE. This CDR3 region has 17 residues. In DNA form, the CDR3 reads TGTGCCAGCAGCCCCCGGGTAGCGGGAGGGCAGAACAATGAGCAGTTCTTC. As protein: CASSPRVAGGQNNEQFF.

The J gene is TRBJ2-2, the V gene TRBV24-1; either TRBD1 or TRBD2 may fit D (5 bases each). The CDR3 runs to 12 residues. Germline CDR1 and CDR2: KGHDR and SFDVKD. V lost 7 bases to trimming and J lost 7 bases, with 9 bases between them. The CDR3 reads CATSRDGGELFF. The DNA of the CDR3 is TGTGCCACCAGCCGGGACGGCGGGGAGCTGTTTTTT.

The rearrangement links TRBV4-1 to TRBJ2-7, with 9 bases identical to TRBD1. V lost 1 base to trimming and J lost 4 bases; unmatched junction nucleotides: 11. The CDR3 is 17 residues long. Germline V lookup: CDR1 MGHRA, CDR2 YSYEKL. The CDR3 nucleotides read TGCGCCAGCAGCCAAGTAGATCTTGGGACAGGGCAGTACGAGCAGTACTTC. Encoded protein: CASSQVDLGTGQYEQYF.

On this clone itself: The junction and the germline gene differ at one end; a read error may be behind it. The V gene is TRBV7-3, the J gene TRBJ2-7, with 9 bases matching TRBD2. The CDR3 contains 12 residues. Per the germline V gene, CDR1 is SGHTA and CDR2 is FQGTGA. For the CDR3, the DNA is TGTGCCAGCAGCTTAGGGACTAGCAAGGTTCACTTC. This sequence encodes CASSLGTSKVHF.

CDR3 sequence: CASGLGRGNQPQHF. The CDR3, as DNA: TGTGCTAGTGGCCTCGGACGGGGCAATCAGCCCCAGCATTTT. The chain couples TRBV12-5 to TRBJ1-5; D is undetermined. Trimming stripped 6 bases from V and 2 bases from J, with 11 bases between. This CDR3 is 14 amino acids long. Germline loops: CDR1 LGHNT, CDR2 FRNRAP.

The table lists this clone with a count of one. The chain joins TRBV4-3 to TRBJ2-3, with D perhaps TRBD1 (8 bases). CDR1 is LGHNA and CDR2 is YSLEER in the germline V gene. The CDR3 runs to 15 residues. V lost 2 bases and J 6 bases, leaving 15 bases between the germline ends. The CDR3 region is CASSQLQGGTDTQYF. The DNA for the CDR3 is TGCGCCAGCAGCCAACTACAGGGGGGGACCGATACGCAGTATTTT.

This clone appeared a few times. This chain joins TRBV19 and TRBJ1-4; 8 bases agree with TRBD1. Germline loops: CDR1 LNHDA, CDR2 SQIVND (reference sequence). V was pared by 6 bases and J by 8 bases, with 5 bases of the junction left unmatched. The CDR3 loop spans 13 amino acids. The chain's CDR3 is CASRETGVEKLFF. The CDR3 DNA reads as TGTGCCAGTAGGGAGACAGGGGTGGAAAAACTGTTTTTT.

CDR3 in amino acids: CASSFMTSGPYEQYF. In nucleotides, the CDR3 is TGCGCCAGCAGCTTCATGACTAGCGGACCCTACGAGCAGTACTTC. The chain carries TRBV5-1 and TRBJ2-7, with 9 bases matching TRBD2. CDR3 length: 15 amino acids. The germline CDR1 and CDR2 sequences are SGHRS and YFSETQ. The trim removed 2 bases at V and 2 bases at J, leaving 5 bases unmatched. The entire variable domain, with the rest obtained from reference TRBV5-1 and TRBJ2-7, is as follows: KAGVTQTPRYLIKTRGQQVTLSCSPISGHRSVSWYQQTPGQGLQFLFEYFSETQRNKGNFPGRFSGRQFSNSRSEMNVSTLELGDSALYLCASSFMTSGPYEQYFGPGTRLTVT.

This clone was counted once. This sequence joins TRBV11-3 and TRBJ1-1; a possible D gene is TRBD1 (5 bases). V was pared by 3 bases and J by 9 bases, with 11 bases between. This CDR3 contains 12 residues. The germline CDR1 and CDR2 sequences are SGHNT and YENEEA. The CDR3 DNA reads as TGTGCCAGCAGCTTTGATGGGGGGAAAGCTTTCTTT. Its translation: CASSFDGGKAFF.

V is TRBV5-1 and J is TRBJ2-2, with 7 bases matching TRBD2. Germline CDR1 SGHRS, CDR2 YFSETQ. V trimming: 0 bases; J trimming: 1 base; junction bases outside the gene matches: 3. This CDR3 has 16 residues. CDR3 DNA sequence: TGCGCCAGCAGCTTGGCTCGCGGGGGGAACACCGGGGAGCTGTTTTTT. Its translation: CASSLARGGNTGELFF.

This chain uses TRBV15 with TRBJ2-7, with 14 positions matching TRBD2. With 2 bases clipped from V and 6 bases from J, the junction kept 18 bases outside the gene matches. Germline values: CDR1 LNHNV, CDR2 YYDKDF (reference sequence). The CDR3 extends over 20 amino acids. The CDR3 protein is CATSRRRRLHRTSGGFEQYF. The CDR3 bases are TGTGCCACCAGCAGAAGACGCAGGCTTCACAGGACTAGCGGGGGGTTCGAGCAGTACTTC. Together with reference TRBV15 and TRBJ2-7, the CDR3 gives the full variable domain: DAMVIQNPRYQVTQFGKPVTLSCSQTLNHNVMYWYQQKSSQAPKLLFHYYDKDFNNEADTPDNFQSRRPNTSFCFLDIRSPGLGDTAMYLCATSRRRRLHRTSGGFEQYFGPGTRLTVT.

In nucleotides, the CDR3 is TGTGCCAGTTCGCGGGGACAGGGGGCTGGTGAGCAGTACTTC. Translation gives CASSRGQGAGEQYF. The genes are TRBV27 and TRBJ2-7; 12 positions match TRBD1. This CDR3 spans 14 amino acids. The germline V gene has CDR1 MNHEY and CDR2 SMNVEV (reference sequence). J gave up 7 bases and V 9 bases, and 10 bases lay outside the gene matches.

The rearrangement uses TRBV10-3 and TRBJ2-1; a possible D gene is TRBD1 (5 bases). V lost 0 bases to trimming and J lost 9 bases, with 12 bases between them. CDR3 length: 14 residues. Per germline, CDR1 ENHRY and CDR2 SYGVKD. CDR3 bases: TGTGCCATCAGTGAGTCAGGACCTAGGGGTGAGCAGTTCTTC. It encodes CAISESGPRGEQFF.

The gene calls are TRBV19 and TRBJ2-1; no definite D call. The CDR3 runs 14 residues. Trimming cost V 3 bases and J 0 bases, with 6 bases left between them. Germline lookup yields CDR1 LNHDA and CDR2 SQIVND (reference sequence). The CDR3: CASSMPSSYNEQFF. The CDR3 region has the DNA TGTGCCAGTAGTATGCCTAGCTCCTACAATGAGCAGTTCTTC.

The V call is TRBV3-1 (or the pseudogene TRBV3-2), the J call TRBJ2-3; the D call may be TRBD1 or TRBD2 (7 bases each). With 1 base removed from V and 4 bases from J, the gap between germline ends came to 21 bases. The CDR3 is made up of 18 amino acids. Germline V gene lookup returns CDR1 LGHDT and CDR2 YNNKEL (reference sequence). CDR3: CASSQGGWEGARADTQYF. CDR3 DNA sequence: TGTGCCAGCAGCCAAGGAGGTTGGGAGGGGGCGCGGGCAGATACGCAGTATTTT.

The chain couples TRBV18 to TRBJ1-1; 7 bases map to TRBD1. CDR1 is KGHSH, CDR2 LQKENI, per germline. CDR3 size: 13 residues. V dropped 2 bases and J dropped 5; count of bases not matched to a gene: 2. The DNA for the CDR3 is TGTGCCAGCTCACCAGACAGGGTTACTGAAGCTTTCTTT. Translated: CASSPDRVTEAFF.

The V call is TRBV27, the J call TRBJ1-1; TRBD1 matches at 12 bases. V lost 6 bases and J lost 11; bases outside the gene matches: 10. CDR3 length equals 14 residues. CDR1 and CDR2 (germline): MNHEY, SMNVEV (reference sequence). DNA of the CDR3: TGTGCCAGCAGCCCACCGGGACAGGGGGCTTATGCTTTCTTT. Encoded protein: CASSPPGQGAYAFF.